This T cell receptor (beta chain) was sequenced in a study of memory CD4+ T cells and cytomegalovirus serostatus. TCRdb's copy holds only in-frame clones and misses some; the assay was immunoSEQ multiplex PCR. The data show under 35,000 clones, around 74% seen once. A remark on this clone: Its antigen is undetermined.

The sort gate was single viable CD3+CD4+CD8-CD45RO+ cells for memory CD4+ T cells. CMV serostatus came from serum IgG against pp150, pp28, p38, p52. After thawing, CD4+ T cells were positively selected. Broader study findings: Median bootstrapped AUC for CMV status was approximately 0.95 originally, 0.75 to 0.91 US-trained.

Unmatched junction bases numbered 4, after V lost 1 base and J lost 9 bases. This CDR3 contains 15 residues. Germline assignment: CDR1 MNHNS and CDR2 SASEGT. The rearrangement uses TRBV6-1 and TRBJ1-6; TRBD1 agrees at 9 bases. Material for sequencing was memory CD4+ T cells from blood. This receptor was identified in an adult in good health and CMV-seronegative. Some clones in this sample may be carry-over from other donors' samples. The CDR3 loop is CASSEVGQGISPLHF. The CDR3 DNA is TGTGCCAGCAGTGAAGTGGGACAGGGTATTTCACCCCTCCACTTT.